This T cell receptor beta chain was obtained from a study of T-cell reconstitution after alpha-beta-depleted transplantation in children. The study's findings and limits: Surviving recipient T cells and thymic progenitors underlay high day-60 TCRbeta diversity in some patients. Most T-cell counts and diversity one year after the transplant came from T cells that were newly produced.

This clonotype was found a few times. Its matching antigen is unknown. Unique molecular identifiers featured in how the TCRbeta library was prepared. TCRdb re-analysed the PCR reads in MiXCR, keeping a single row per CDR3 protein. The sample records fewer than 550,000 distinct CDR3 sequences, about 16% being singletons. From germline, CDR1 is LGHDT and CDR2 YNNKEL (reference sequence). The germline V and J ends were trimmed by 0 bases and 2 bases, with 21 bases remaining between them. The CDR3 loop spans 19 amino acids. Sequenced here: PBMCs, mostly from graft donor cells, sampled 360 days after TCRalphabeta/CD19-depleted stem cell transplant. The gene calls are TRBV3-1 and TRBJ2-3, with D maybe TRBD1 (7 bases). This sequence originates from a boy younger than two who had a stem cell transplant for Wiskott-Aldrich syndrome, so the T cells may come from the graft donor. CDR3 region: CASSQDLGGGTDPTDTQYF. As DNA, the CDR3 is TGTGCCAGCAGCCAAGATCTCGGGGGCGGGACAGACCCCACAGATACGCAGTATTTT.